This TCR beta chain was recorded in a study of T cell repertoires in cytomegalovirus infection (dated by TCRdb to about 2019). For the study in its entirety: Donor HLA type was relevant to the analysis, as public TCR beta signatures indicated carriage of CMV infection together with the matching HLA type. Study-wide conclusions, independent of this receptor: In the ex vivo response, HLA-C-restricted CMV-specific TCR beta clonotypes were dominant, and in two of eight donors the single most frequent clonotype came from this HLA-C-restricted group. In both this cohort and an independent cohort of over 350 donors, the cumulative frequency of public TCR beta family members distinguished carriers of CMV infection plus the relevant HLA type.

For this clonotype: Its cognate antigen has yet to be identified. Base qualities are not at hand, and no much larger clone is one base apart.

The reads were generated on an Illumina HiSeq 1500. TCRdb took the public reads, trimmed them with fastp at Q25, ran MiXCR for clone calling and kept in-frame beta chains. Rows matching on CDR3 protein sequence are summarized as one entry with the most common DNA and genes. In all, the sample holds around 200,000 distinct CDR3 sequences, and roughly 17% of those were seen once. The leading ten clones occupy approximately 26% of the sample. This sequence was found in a human donor in good health (CMV status not recorded). Some clones in this sample may be carry-over from other donors' samples. Sample: CD8+ T cells from PBMCs.

The CDR3 here reads CASSRQGHDNSPLHF. The sequenced DNA is TGTGCCAGCAGTCGACAGGGCCATGATAATTCACCCCTCCACTTT. Recombination linked TRBV6-5 to TRBJ1-6, and TRBD1 aligns with 7 junction nucleotides. Taken from the germline V gene, the CDR1 and CDR2 loops are MNHEY and SVGAGI. The CDR3 runs 15 residues from the cysteine to the phenylalanine. Only the CDR3 portion is preserved as DNA: 45 bases, with reading frame beginning at the first base. Here V drops 5 bases and J drops 5 bases, and the junction holds 6 bases not matched to any gene.